Below, 32 T cell receptor beta chains from the same sample are listed, as sequenced in a study of monozygotic twins with cystic fibrosis. The protocol was immunoSEQ multiplex PCR, while the TCRdb copy is restricted to in-frame clones and leaves out a portion. The table shows roughly 13,000 clones, with more than 80% occurring only once. The sequencing sample was made of blood. These TCRs come from a boy between 10 and 17 years old with cystic fibrosis.

The chain is built from TRBV28 and TRBJ2-1; the match to TRBD2 covers 10 bases. Trimming removed 5 bases from V and 2 bases from J; junction bases left unmatched: 6. The CDR3 is made up of 16 amino acids. Germline-derived CDR1 and CDR2 are MDHEN and SYDVKM. The CDR3 protein is CASSLGLAVTYNEQFF. CDR3 coding DNA: TGTGCCAGCAGTCTAGGACTAGCGGTTACCTACAATGAGCAGTTCTTC.

The chain is built from TRBV2 and TRBJ1-1, with D hard to call. V was trimmed by 6 bases and J by 1 base, leaving 12 bases between them. Germline CDR1 reads SNHLY; CDR2 reads FYNNEI. The CDR3 has 14 residues. This CDR3 is CASRPSFPNTEAFF. CDR3 nucleotide sequence: TGTGCCAGCAGGCCCAGTTTCCCGAACACTGAAGCTTTCTTT.

V is TRBV29-1 and J is TRBJ1-2; D call uncertain. Germline CDR1 SQVTM, CDR2 ANQGSEA. V was pared by 0 bases and J by 4 bases, with 15 bases between. CDR3 length: 15 residues. CDR3 coding DNA: TGCAGCGTTGAAGATCTAGAGGGCCGAGGCTATGGCTACACCTTC. It is translated as CSVEDLEGRGYGYTF.

V gene TRBV5-8 combines with J gene TRBJ1-2; unclear D gene. CDR1 and CDR2 (germline): SGHTS, YDEGEE. Trimming removed 6 bases at V and 5 bases at J, with 17 bases between. This CDR3 is 14 amino acids long. This CDR3 is CASTEFRRVYGYTF. CDR3 coding DNA: TGTGCCAGCACCGAATTCCGGAGAGTATATGGCTACACCTTC.

This chain joins TRBV4-1 and TRBJ2-7; 8 bases fit TRBD1. The germline V gene encodes CDR1 MGHRA and CDR2 YSYEKL. After removal of 1 base from V and 3 bases from J, the junction contained 5 bases not matched to a gene. This CDR3 comprises 15 residues. This CDR3 reads CASSQGPGGSYEQYF. CDR3 nucleotide sequence: TGCGCCAGCAGCCAAGGCCCAGGGGGCAGCTACGAGCAGTACTTC.

V is TRBV27 and J is TRBJ2-7; D call uncertain. Germline CDR1 and CDR2: MNHEY and SMNVEV (reference sequence). This CDR3 has 14 amino acids. The V end was cut by 5 bases, the J end by 6 bases, with 17 bases between. CDR3 nucleotides: TGTGCCAGCAGTAAGGGAATTACCCTGGGCGAGCAGTACTTC. This gives the protein CASSKGITLGEQYF.

The rearrangement joins TRBV6-6 to TRBJ1-6; 10 positions match TRBD1. The CDR3 length is 15 residues. The V and J ends lost 4 bases and 13 bases, in that order; junction bases with no gene match: 10. In germline, CDR1 is MNHNY, CDR2 SVGAGI (reference sequence). In DNA form, the CDR3 reads TGTGCCAGCAGTTTCCGGGACAGGGGAATGGGTCCCCTCCACTTT. This translates into CASSFRDRGMGPLHF.

V usage is TRBV6-1 and J usage is TRBJ2-7, with 10 bases matching TRBD2. Trimming took 1 base from V and 0 from J; bases not matched to a gene: 0. The CDR3 is 15 residues long. The germline V gene has CDR1 MNHNS and CDR2 SASEGT. The CDR3 protein is CASSEGTSGSYEQYF. The CDR3 region has the DNA TGTGCCAGCAGTGAAGGGACTAGCGGCTCCTACGAGCAGTACTTC.

This clone occurred once. The chain links TRBV19 to TRBJ2-7; D might be TRBD2 (6 bases). CDR1 is LNHDA and CDR2 is SQIVND in the germline V gene (reference sequence). V was trimmed by 3 bases and J by 4 bases, leaving 13 bases between them. The length of the CDR3 is 14 residues. In DNA form, the CDR3 reads TGTGCCAGTAGTATTAAAGTGGAGGGGTACGAGCAGTACTTC. It codes for CASSIKVEGYEQYF.

The chain uses TRBV10-3 and TRBJ2-1, with unresolved D. Between the trimmed V and J ends, which lost 6 bases and 9 bases, there was a span of 15 bases. The length of the CDR3 is 13 residues. Germline V gene sequence: CDR1 ENHRY, CDR2 SYGVKD. CDR3 protein: CAISLGLVGEQFF. CDR3 nucleotide sequence: TGTGCCATCAGCCTCGGGTTGGTGGGTGAGCAGTTCTTC.

This chain links TRBV18 with TRBJ2-7; D remains ambiguous. The V gene's germline CDR1 is KGHSH and CDR2 LQKENI. V was shortened by 3 bases and J by 0 bases, with 12 bases between the two germline ends. The CDR3 is 15 residues long. The CDR3 loop is CASSPWRTISYEQYF. As DNA, the CDR3 is TGTGCCAGCTCACCGTGGCGTACCATCTCCTACGAGCAGTACTTC.

The chain carries TRBV5-4 and TRBJ2-1; no definite D call. Germline V gene data show CDR1 as SGHNT and CDR2 as YYREEE (reference sequence). CDR3 length equals 15 residues. The V gene lost 4 bases and the J gene lost 0 bases, with 11 bases spanning the gap. CDR3 sequence reads: CASSIDWSSYNEQFF. CDR3 nucleotides: TGTGCCAGCAGCATCGACTGGAGCTCCTACAATGAGCAGTTCTTC. The complete variable domain, with remaining parts taken from reference TRBV5-4 and TRBJ2-1, reads ETGVTQSPTHLIKTRGQQVTLRCSSQSGHNTVSWYQQALGQGPQFIFQYYREEENGRGNFPPRFSGLQFPNYSSELNVNALELDDSALYLCASSIDWSSYNEQFFGPGTRLTVL.

The DNA of the CDR3 is TGTGCCAGCAGCCCTACGATTAGGGGGTACAATGAGCAGTTCTTC. This gives the protein CASSPTIRGYNEQFF. The chain joins TRBV14 to TRBJ2-1; D is perhaps TRBD1 (6 bases). The V gene lost 4 bases and the J gene lost 4 bases, with 14 bases spanning the gap. This CDR3 has 15 residues. Germline CDR1 is SGHDN and CDR2 is FVKESK.

CDR3 in amino acids: CASSSPRKATTARAGTEAFF. DNA of the CDR3: TGTGCCAGCAGTTCCCCGAGGAAGGCAACCACGGCCAGGGCCGGGACTGAAGCTTTCTTT. This chain connects TRBV27 to TRBJ1-1, with D possibly matching TRBD1 (5 bases). CDR1 MNHEY and CDR2 SMNVEV come from the germline V gene (reference sequence). The CDR3 has 20 residues. V lost 4 bases and J 5 bases, leaving 32 bases between the germline ends.

The CDR3 sequence: CASSSQTGNTEAFF. The CDR3 DNA reads as TGTGCCAGCAGTTCCCAGACAGGGAACACTGAAGCTTTCTTT. The chain carries TRBV27 and TRBJ1-1; perhaps TRBD1 as D (6 bases). In germline, CDR1 is MNHEY, CDR2 SMNVEV (reference sequence). Trimming shortened V by 4 bases and J by 1 base, and 10 bases separated the two germline ends. The CDR3 runs to 14 residues.

V usage is TRBV11-1 and J usage is TRBJ2-7; 7 positions agree with TRBD1. With 3 bases clipped from V and 3 bases from J, the junction kept 5 bases outside the gene matches. In germline, CDR1 is SGHAT, CDR2 FQDESV (reference sequence). The CDR3 consists of 14 residues. CDR3 nucleotides: TGTGCCAGCAGCTTCAGGGGGTCTCTCTACGAGCAGTACTTC. Amino acid sequence: CASSFRGSLYEQYF.

The gene calls are TRBV5-5 and TRBJ1-2, with D unresolved. Trimming cost V 4 bases and J 5 bases, with 12 bases left between them. The CDR3 runs to 13 residues. Germline CDR1 reads SGHKS; CDR2 reads YYEKEE (reference sequence). CDR3 coding DNA: TGTGCCAGCAGCCCTGATGCGAGGTATGGCTACACCTTC. This gives the protein CASSPDARYGYTF.

The chain employs TRBV5-1 and TRBJ1-4; TRBD1 might be the D (5 bases). This CDR3 contains 15 residues. Germline values: CDR1 SGHRS, CDR2 YFSETQ. Deletions cut 4 bases from V and 0 bases from J, with 10 bases between. CDR3 DNA: TGCGCCAGCAGCAGCGGACACCCAACTAATGAAAAACTGTTTTTT. It is translated as CASSSGHPTNEKLFF.

The rearrangement joins TRBV6-1 to TRBJ2-7, with D unresolved. Trimming shortened V by 11 bases and J by 3 bases, and 14 bases separated the two germline ends. CDR3 length equals 12 residues. Germline V lookup: CDR1 MNHNS, CDR2 SASEGT. CDR3 residues: CASGVSHYEQYF. As DNA, the CDR3 is TGTGCCTCTGGGGTATCGCACTACGAGCAGTACTTC.

The chain joins TRBV5-1 to TRBJ2-1; the match to TRBD2 covers 11 bases. Germline V gene data show CDR1 as SGHRS and CDR2 as YFSETQ. The V segment lost 2 bases and the J segment 1 base; nucleotides outside the gene matches: 5. The length of the CDR3 is 17 residues. The chain's CDR3 is CASSLTSGSGSYNEQFF. The CDR3 DNA follows: TGCGCCAGCAGCTTAACTAGCGGGAGCGGGTCCTACAATGAGCAGTTCTTC. Combining the CDR3 with reference TRBV5-1 and TRBJ2-1 gives the whole variable domain KAGVTQTPRYLIKTRGQQVTLSCSPISGHRSVSWYQQTPGQGLQFLFEYFSETQRNKGNFPGRFSGRQFSNSRSEMNVSTLELGDSALYLCASSLTSGSGSYNEQFFGPGTRLTVL.

The chain carries TRBV14 and TRBJ1-3; D unclear. Between the trimmed V and J ends, which lost 4 bases and 0 bases, there was a span of 13 bases. CDR3 size: 16 residues. Per the germline V gene, CDR1 is SGHDN and CDR2 is FVKESK. This chain's CDR3 is CASSPYYSNSGNTIYF. CDR3 coding DNA: TGTGCCAGCAGCCCGTACTACAGCAACTCTGGAAACACCATATATTTT. The full variable domain, its missing parts supplied by reference TRBV14 and TRBJ1-3, is EAGVTQFPSHSVIEKGQTVTLRCDPISGHDNLYWYRRVMGKEIKFLLHFVKESKQDESGMPNNRFLAERTGGTYSTLKVQPAELEDSGVYFCASSPYYSNSGNTIYFGEGSWLTVV.

This clone was detected only once. V is TRBV6-5 and J is TRBJ1-1, with a possible D match to TRBD1 (5 bases). Germline V gene data show CDR1 as MNHEY and CDR2 as SVGAGI. CDR3 size: 15 residues. V lost 2 bases, J lost 3 bases, and 13 bases lay in between. The CDR3 protein is CASSYGGLSDTEAFF. The CDR3 bases are TGTGCCAGCAGTTACGGGGGGTTAAGTGACACTGAAGCTTTCTTT.

J is TRBJ1-6 and V is TRBV5-1, with unresolved D. Trimming took off 0 bases at V and 4 bases at J, with 5 bases between the two ends. The CDR3 sequence is 14 residues long. The germline V gene encodes CDR1 SGHRS and CDR2 YFSETQ. CDR3 amino acids: CASSLGQYNSPLHF. CDR3 bases: TGCGCCAGCAGCTTGGGACAATATAATTCACCCCTCCACTTT.

The rearrangement uses TRBV6-1 and TRBJ2-7; TRBD2 aligns across 12 bases. CDR3 length equals 13 residues. Germline V lookup: CDR1 MNHNS, CDR2 SASEGT. The J segment lost 4 bases and the V segment lost 7 bases, leaving 2 bases of the junction unmatched. CDR3: CASKTSGRYEQYF. The CDR3 coding sequence is TGTGCCAGCAAAACTAGCGGGAGGTACGAGCAGTACTTC.

The rearrangement links TRBV11-2 to TRBJ2-6; no definite D call. CDR1 and CDR2 from the germline V gene are SGHAT and FQNNGV. V dropped 3 bases and J dropped 2 bases, with 2 bases sitting between them. The CDR3 sequence is 13 residues long. The CDR3: CASSFPGANVLTF. CDR3 nucleotides: TGTGCCAGCAGCTTTCCTGGGGCCAACGTCCTGACTTTC. The variable domain in full, completed from reference TRBV11-2 and TRBJ2-6, reads EAGVAQSPRYKIIEKRQSVAFWCNPISGHATLYWYQQILGQGPKLLIQFQNNGVVDDSQLPKDRFSAERLKGVDSTLKIQPAKLEDSAVYLCASSFPGANVLTFGAGSRLTVL.

The rearrangement uses TRBV30 and TRBJ2-5; 9 bases are shared with TRBD2. The germline V gene has CDR1 GTSNPN and CDR2 SVGIG (reference sequence). The CDR3 runs to 14 residues. Unmatched junction bases numbered 4, after V lost 3 bases and J lost 2 bases. In nucleotides, the CDR3 is TGTGCCTGGAGGAGACTAGCGGTACAAGAGACCCAGTACTTC. This translates into CAWRRLAVQETQYF.

J is TRBJ1-4 and V is TRBV6-1; the D is unclear. The CDR3 extends over 15 amino acids. The V gene's germline CDR1 is MNHNS and CDR2 SASEGT. Trimming removed 3 bases at V and 3 bases at J, with 11 bases between. The CDR3 reads CASSDRFSPNEKLFF. Here the CDR3 DNA reads TGTGCCAGCAGTGATCGGTTCAGCCCTAATGAAAAACTGTTTTTT.

The rearrangement uses TRBV25-1 and TRBJ2-3, with D perhaps TRBD2 (5 bases). Trimming removed 7 bases at V and 0 bases at J, with 11 bases between. The V gene's germline CDR1 is MGHDK and CDR2 SYGVNS. The CDR3 runs 14 residues. The CDR3 reads CASIGLPSTDTQYF. CDR3 DNA: TGTGCCAGCATCGGACTCCCGAGCACAGATACGCAGTATTTT.

The CDR3 sequence is CASSRVSNYGYTF. The CDR3 DNA sequence: TGTGCCAGTAGTAGGGTCAGTAACTATGGCTACACCTTC. V gene TRBV19 combines with J gene TRBJ1-2; D gene ambiguous. The CDR3 covers 13 residues. The germline V and J ends were trimmed by 4 bases and 1 base, with 7 bases remaining between them. Germline loops: CDR1 LNHDA, CDR2 SQIVND (reference sequence).

The chain combines TRBV6-5 with TRBJ1-1; TRBD1 is a possible D gene (5 bases). V was clipped by 0 bases and J by 6 bases, with 14 bases between them. The CDR3 is 15 amino acids. Germline V gene data show CDR1 as MNHEY and CDR2 as SVGAGI. The CDR3 sequence: CASSYSKGLGPEAFF. For the CDR3, the DNA is TGTGCCAGCAGTTACTCAAAGGGGCTGGGCCCTGAAGCTTTCTTT.

This chain links TRBV2 with TRBJ1-3; 8 nucleotides align to TRBD1. Germline V CDR1 and CDR2: SNHLY, FYNNEI. Trimming took 6 bases from V and 4 from J; bases not matched to a gene: 14. The CDR3 totals 17 residues. This CDR3 is CASSYQTGAAMGNTIYF. The CDR3 DNA reads TGTGCCAGCAGCTACCAGACAGGGGCTGCGATGGGAAACACCATATATTTT.

The chain joins TRBV6-6 to TRBJ1-1; the D is unclear. V dropped 6 bases and J dropped 1 base, with 15 bases sitting between them. The CDR3 has 15 amino acids. The germline gives CDR1 MNHNY, CDR2 SVGAGI (reference sequence). The CDR3 sequence is CASSQGGVGNTEAFF. CDR3 coding DNA: TGTGCCAGCAGCCAAGGTGGGGTAGGGAACACTGAAGCTTTCTTT.